What follows is one TCR beta chain and its context. This clone was seen a handful of times. The antigen it binds to is not known. No much larger clone exists at a distance of one base, and base qualities are not known. One collaborating source in Seattle enrolled patients while the patients were actively infected and followed the patients over time throughout the course of disease. Each collaborating institution followed its own protocols to collect whole blood in K2EDTA tubes. For TCRbeta analysis, collaborator samples were shipped as frozen whole blood, as isolated PBMCs, or as DNA extracted from either sample type. The CDR3 contains 15 residues, cysteine and phenylalanine counted. CDR3 DNA is the only sequence kept; it has 45 bases, read in frame from the first base. Trimming removed 6 bases from V and 5 bases from J; the gene matches leave 7 bases unexplained. Per the germline V gene, MGHDK is the CDR1 and SYGVNS is the CDR2.

The data were taken from a study of blood T cell repertoires in COVID-19 (dated by TCRdb to 2020 to 2021). At the level of the whole study: The collaborator samples originated in the United States, Italy and Spain and spanned the acute and convalescent phases of COVID-19. A freely available public database, intended as a resource for researchers studying the immune response to SARS-CoV-2, is where the repertoires were released. The samples were drawn from the first 160 participants of the ongoing ImmuneRACE study and from 1,200 or so subjects provided by 6 global collaborators. A de-identified subject ID, COVID-19 status, age in years and sex were almost always included in the sample metadata. Where available, HLA class I and class II types were taken from metadata supplied by the sample provider and were not determined by assay-based typing. The material from the prospective study consisted of cDNA or gDNA derived from T cells, B-cell-depleted T cells, or PBMCs. Deeply sampled blood TCRbeta repertoires from subjects exposed to, actively infected with, or recovered from COVID-19 were included in the dataset. Broad study findings and their caveats: The amount of clinical and demographic metadata varied by source and participant and was provided uncurated.

The immunoSEQ Assay, a bias-controlled multiplex PCR, was used to amplify TCRbeta CDR3 regions from genomic DNA. In the authors' own workflow: The number of nucleated cells in each sample was estimated by amplification of reference gene primers within the assay. To quantify the absolute abundance of each unique TCRbeta CDR3 rearrangement, sequence reads were collapsed and filtered. For each sample, productive Simpson clonality was calculated as the square root of Simpson's diversity index over productive rearrangements. TCRdb took this table from immuneACCESS and kept in-frame rearrangements with V and J called. Such tables lack part of the clones; where checked against another copy, unresolved V genes explain under half of the gap, and the rest is unexplained. V and J calls and clone size are those listed in that table; D and trimming were worked out from the DNA. This sample holds 30,000 or so clones; 70% to 90% were observed only once. 7% to 9% of the sample rests with the top ten.

Here the chain combines TRBV25-1 and TRBJ1-4; 9 central nucleotides agree with TRBD1. The material sequenced was peripheral blood. The receptor was derived from a man in his fifties or sixties with COVID-19, enrolled during active disease. The CDR3 region has the sequence CASREPGQGNEKLFF. The DNA sequence is as follows: TGTGCCAGCAGAGAACCGGGACAGGGAAATGAAAAACTGTTTTTT.